This T cell receptor (beta chain) is drawn from a study of T cells in Graves' hyperthyroidism and ophthalmopathy (dated by TCRdb to between 2019 and 2020). As for the study more broadly: TCR V-J signatures able to tell the groups apart were searched for in a discovery cohort of some 100 patients, of whom around 42 had Graves' ophthalmopathy and around 56 had stable Graves' hyperthyroidism. Prospective prediction of ophthalmopathy was tested in an independent validation cohort consisting of 18 to 20 hyperthyroidism patients and approximately 16 patients who later progressed to ophthalmopathy. The 80 to 100 discovery patients were randomly divided into training and test sets at a 7:3 ratio. In about 6 Graves' hyperthyroidism patients, the study also compared T-cell repertoires from thyroid tissue with T-cell repertoires from blood. After sampling, hyperthyroidism patients received methimazole starting at 30 mg daily, and ophthalmopathy patients received high-dose intravenous methylprednisolone. According to the paper, TCR Vbeta CDR3 sequencing was carried out on 135 peripheral blood samples, which came from fewer than 50 ophthalmopathy, approximately 72 hyperthyroidism and roughly 17 progressor patients. Beyond this particular receptor, the publication reports: Sample size was not statistically predetermined, and investigators were not blinded to group allocation. Ophthalmopathy was separated from stable hyperthyroidism by a 13 V-J signature model, with approximately 86% sensitivity and just over 81% specificity obtained in cross-validation and 80%/75% obtained in testing. Blood samples also contained most of the expanded thyroid clonotypes (frequency above 0.001), which suggests that blood repertoires may reflect thyroid immune responses. In validation, the model predicted progression to ophthalmopathy with around 71% sensitivity and about 72% specificity, a median of around six months before onset.

In regard to this clonotype: What antigen it recognizes has not been identified. An end of the junction differs from the germline gene, which may be a read error.

For CDR1 and CDR2, the germline V gene (reference sequence) lists SGHKS and YYEKEE. The CDR3, cysteine through phenylalanine, is 14 amino acids long. Just the 42-base CDR3 DNA is kept, in frame starting at base 1. Any patient with an uncontrolled infection, another autoimmune disease, pregnancy or lactation was excluded. Diagnoses relied on clinical symptoms, serum thyroxine and TRAb, thyroid ultrasound and orbital computed tomography. Trizol reagent was used to extract total RNA, and RNA quality was then checked on an Agilent 2100 Bioanalyzer. TCR beta CDR3 regions were amplified from RNA transcripts. The TCR CDR3 was subjected to a first round of RT-PCR using the HTBI primer set and the Qiagen OneStep RT-PCR kit. A second multiplex PCR round built the libraries, followed by size selection and purification. Paired-end sequencing of the libraries was performed with 100 bp reads on an Illumina HiSeq2000. In the authors' own workflow: SOAPnuke was used to process the raw data, throwing out any read that contained adapters or uncalled bases, had a mean Phred below 15, or lacked an exact constant-primer or identifier match. High-quality paired reads were merged using COPE v1.2.5, and each unique nucleotide sequence was defined as a clonotype. Clonotypes were aligned to IMGT TRBV, TRBD and TRBJ reference segments using MiTCR v1.1. The analysis was restricted to V-J combinations with a frequency above 0.0001, which together covered 98% to 99.2% of the repertoires. The TCS score was defined as F50 (clonal expansion) divided by E x V (chaos), with BLOSUM62-based TCRdist calculated between CDR3 peptides within each V-J. Welch's t-statistics and random forest reduced just over 500 V-J features to 10 to 15, which were used in a naive Bayes classifier (R e1071). The similarity between thyroid and blood repertoires was quantified using the Morisita-Horn index. TCRdb trimmed public reads at Q25 via fastp, called clones via MiXCR and kept in-frame beta chains. Each CDR3 protein appears once, grouped with its most common genes and DNA. The V and J calls and clone size come from TCRdb's table, not from the authors' own analysis. This sample lists 650,000 to 800,000 distinct CDR3 sequences; just under 45% were detected once. Less than 8.5% of the sample is in the top ten clones.

Sample: peripheral blood or thyroid tissue (not recorded which). The origin of this receptor is an adult man with Graves' disease, either hyperthyroidism or ophthalmopathy (not recorded which). This chain is built from TRBV5-5 and TRBJ1-5; possibly the D gene is TRBD1, per 6 matching bases. The nucleotides read TGTGCCAGCAGCGCGTCCGGGGGCAATCAGACCCAGCATTTT. It encodes CASSASGGNQTQHF.